These 23 T cell receptor beta chains came from one sample sequenced in a study of T cell changes during pregnancy in multiple sclerosis. TCRdb's copy holds only in-frame clones and misses some; the assay was immunoSEQ multiplex PCR. The sample lists tens of thousands of clones; 91% were seen once. The sequencing here drew on CD8+ T cells from peripheral blood mononuclear cells, taken after pregnancy. The receptor source for this set is a female donor with multiple sclerosis, enrolled in a pregnancy study.

This clone was recorded only once. The rearrangement uses TRBV7-3 and TRBJ1-1, with D perhaps matching TRBD1 (5 bases). Per the germline V gene, CDR1 is SGHTA and CDR2 is FQGTGA. The CDR3 sequence is 11 residues long. Trimming took 4 bases from V and 10 from J, leaving 10 bases between them. The CDR3 sequence: CASSSGGVAFF. CDR3 nucleotide sequence: TGTGCCAGCAGCTCGGGGGGGGTAGCTTTCTTT. The whole variable domain, remainder taken from reference TRBV7-3 and TRBJ1-1, is GAGVSQTPSNKVTEKGKYVELRCDPISGHTALYWYRQSLGQGPEFLIYFQGTGAADDSGLPNDRFFAVRPEGSVSTLKIQRTERGDSAVYLCASSSGGVAFFGQGTRLTVV.

Only one count was recorded for this clone. The chain recombines TRBV27 with TRBJ1-1; D not certain. Trimming cost V 2 bases and J 4 bases, with 8 bases left between them. CDR3 length: 13 residues. Germline CDR1 is MNHEY and CDR2 is SMNVEV (reference sequence). This CDR3 reads CASSLSPPTEAFF. The CDR3 bases are TGTGCCAGCAGTTTAAGCCCCCCCACTGAAGCTTTCTTT.

This clone occurred a few times. The chain uses TRBV19 and TRBJ1-1, with D perhaps TRBD1 (5 bases). V dropped 3 bases and J dropped 5 bases, with 10 bases sitting between them. Germline V gene sequence: CDR1 LNHDA, CDR2 SQIVND (reference sequence). The length of the CDR3 is 13 residues. The CDR3 region is CASSMGGYTEAFF. CDR3 nucleotides: TGTGCCAGTAGTATGGGGGGATATACTGAAGCTTTCTTT.

This clone was detected only once. The J gene is TRBJ1-2, the V gene TRBV29-1; D call uncertain. The CDR3 is 11 residues long. Germline-derived CDR1 and CDR2 are SQVTM and ANQGSEA. Trimming cost V 8 bases and J 8 bases, with 15 bases left between them. The CDR3, as DNA: TGCAGCATTACAGCCCGTCGGGGCTACACCTTC. Protein product: CSITARRGYTF.

In this sample, this clone turned up once. The chain recombines TRBV6-5 with TRBJ2-3; no definite D call. V was clipped by 6 bases and J by 2 bases, with 6 bases between them. The germline V gene has CDR1 MNHEY and CDR2 SVGAGI. The CDR3 is 12 residues long. CDR3 nucleotides: TGTGCCAGCAGCCCAAACACAGATACGCAGTATTTT. Protein product: CASSPNTDTQYF.

The chain links TRBV11-2 to TRBJ1-1; 7 nucleotides align to TRBD1. The junction had 7 bases not matched to a gene; V was cut back by 5 bases and J by 10 bases. The V gene's germline CDR1 is SGHAT and CDR2 FQNNGV. The CDR3 totals 12 residues. The CDR3 loop is CASSQQGSAAFF. The CDR3 nucleotides are TGTGCCAGCAGCCAACAGGGGAGCGCAGCTTTCTTT.

The chain uses TRBV28 and TRBJ1-2, with D hard to call. Trimming left V 8 bases short and J 3 bases short, with 13 bases between. CDR3 size: 13 residues. Germline V lookup: CDR1 MDHEN, CDR2 SYDVKM. CDR3 amino acids: CASQEGWDYGYTF. The CDR3 DNA is TGTGCCAGCCAGGAGGGTTGGGACTATGGCTACACCTTC.

This chain connects TRBV5-6 to TRBJ2-2, with 9 positions matching TRBD1. CDR3 length: 14 residues. V was pared by 1 base and J by 6 bases, with 1 base of the junction left unmatched. CDR1 is SGHDT, CDR2 YYEEEE, per germline. The CDR3 bases are TGTGCCAGCAGCTTGACAGGGGGCCCCGGGGAGCTGTTTTTT. It translates to CASSLTGGPGELFF. Variable domain in full (rest from reference TRBV5-6 and TRBJ2-2): DAGVTQSPTHLIKTRGQQVTLRCSPKSGHDTVSWYQQALGQGPQFIFQYYEEEERQRGNFPDRFSGHQFPNYSSELNVNALLLGDSALYLCASSLTGGPGELFFGEGSRLTVL.

This clone has a single count. V and J are TRBV19 and TRBJ1-5; 7 bases fit TRBD1. CDR1 and CDR2 (germline): LNHDA, SQIVND (reference sequence). The V and J ends lost 6 bases and 0 bases, in that order; junction bases with no gene match: 8. The CDR3 is 16 amino acids. The CDR3 protein is CASRGQDGLSNQPQHF. DNA for the CDR3: TGTGCCAGTAGAGGACAGGACGGCCTTAGCAATCAGCCCCAGCATTTT.

The chain carries TRBV7-5 and TRBJ2-4; whether TRBD1, the table's D call, matches the DNA was not checked. TRBV7-5 is termed a pseudogene. The CDR3 covers 14 residues. The CDR3 DNA follows: TGTGTCAGAAGCCATCAGTTAGCCAAAAACATTCAGTACTTC. Residues: CVRSHQLAKNIQYF.

The gene calls are TRBV7-9 and TRBJ1-1; TRBD1 matches at 10 bases. The V segment lost 7 bases and the J segment 5 bases; nucleotides outside the gene matches: 7. The CDR3 is 14 amino acids. Germline-derived CDR1 and CDR2 are SEHNR and FQNEAQ (reference sequence). CDR3 in amino acids: CASILTGGSTEAFF. DNA of the CDR3: TGTGCCAGCATCTTGACAGGGGGCTCGACTGAAGCTTTCTTT.

The gene calls are TRBV7-9 and TRBJ2-5; D might be TRBD2 (6 bases). Germline V gives CDR1 SEHNR, CDR2 FQNEAQ (reference sequence). The CDR3 is made up of 13 amino acids. Trimming shortened V by 5 bases and J by 3 bases, and 10 bases separated the two germline ends. In DNA, the CDR3 is TGTGCCAGCAGCCCGCGGAGGGAAGAGACCCAGTACTTC. Protein product: CASSPRREETQYF.

The chain recombines TRBV4-2 with TRBJ2-1, with 7 bases identical to TRBD2. Unmatched junction bases numbered 9, after V lost 2 bases and J lost 8 bases. This CDR3 has 15 residues. Germline CDR1 LGHNA, CDR2 YNFKEQ. The CDR3 nucleotides read TGTGCCAGCAGCCAATTTAAGACTAGCTCGCATGAGCAGTTCTTC. Residues: CASSQFKTSSHEQFF.

The V and J genes are TRBV2 and TRBJ1-5; 7 nucleotides line up with TRBD1. The CDR3 is 17 residues long. Germline-derived CDR1 and CDR2 are SNHLY and FYNNEI. With 2 bases clipped from V and 0 bases from J, the junction kept 7 bases outside the gene matches. The CDR3 DNA sequence: TGTGCCAGCAGTGAATTGGGACAGCTTTATAGCAATCAGCCCCAGCATTTT. Translated, it gives CASSELGQLYSNQPQHF.

In this sample, this clone is large (0.1 to 1%). The J gene is TRBJ1-1, the V gene TRBV6-1, with D possibly matching TRBD1 (5 bases). The germline V gene has CDR1 MNHNS and CDR2 SASEGT. The CDR3 length is 15 residues. Trimming stripped 5 bases from V and 4 bases from J, with 17 bases between. The DNA for the CDR3 is TGTGCCAGCAGTCAAAGGGGATCCGGGGGCACTGAAGCTTTCTTT. Encoded protein: CASSQRGSGGTEAFF.

This clone was picked up one time. The chain employs TRBV28 and TRBJ2-7, with D possibly being TRBD2 (6 bases). CDR3 length: 13 amino acids. V was clipped by 7 bases and J by 5 bases, with 15 bases between them. CDR1 and CDR2 (germline): MDHEN, SYDVKM. Here the CDR3 DNA reads TGTGCCAGCACTCTAGCGCTCCCGGACGAGCAGTACTTC. Its protein is CASTLALPDEQYF.

V gene TRBV9 combines with J gene TRBJ2-3; 10 bases are shared with TRBD1. The CDR3 consists of 15 residues. Trimming removed 0 bases from V and 3 bases from J; junction bases left unmatched: 1. Germline CDR1 SGDLS, CDR2 YYNGEE. The CDR3 is CASSVGGQGTDTQYF. The DNA of the CDR3 is TGTGCCAGCAGCGTAGGGGGACAGGGGACAGATACGCAGTATTTT.

This clone appeared once. The chain employs TRBV11-1 and TRBJ1-1, with a weak D call TRBD1 (5 bases). Trimming took 8 bases from V and 1 from J, leaving 11 bases between them. The CDR3 totals 13 residues. The V gene's germline CDR1 is SGHAT and CDR2 FQDESV (reference sequence). CDR3 amino acids: CASRGAGNTEAFF. As DNA, the CDR3 is TGTGCCAGCCGCGGGGCAGGGAACACTGAAGCTTTCTTT.

The chain carries TRBV7-6 and TRBJ1-5; maybe TRBD1 (6 bases). This CDR3 region has 14 residues. Trimming left V 3 bases short and J 5 bases short, with 11 bases between. In germline, CDR1 is SGHVS, CDR2 FNYEAQ. Here the CDR3 reads CASSFRPGDQPQHF. The CDR3 DNA sequence: TGTGCCAGCAGCTTTCGGCCAGGGGATCAGCCCCAGCATTTT.

The chain recombines TRBV11-1 with TRBJ1-6; a possible D gene is TRBD1 (6 bases). This CDR3 is 15 amino acids long. Germline CDR1 reads SGHAT; CDR2 reads FQDESV (reference sequence). V shed 0 bases and J shed 7 bases, with 10 bases lying between them. CDR3 in amino acids: CASSLAPGQNSPLHF. Written as DNA, the CDR3 is TGTGCCAGCAGCTTAGCTCCGGGACAAAATTCACCCCTCCACTTT.

This rearrangement joins TRBV6-1 to TRBJ2-3, with a weak D call TRBD2 (5 bases). The CDR3 contains 14 residues. The V end lost 4 bases, the J end lost 6 bases, and 14 bases lay between the germline ends. The germline V gene encodes CDR1 MNHNS and CDR2 SASEGT. The CDR3 loop reads CASSVRGFSDTQYF. The CDR3 region has the DNA TGTGCCAGCAGTGTACGAGGGTTCTCGGATACGCAGTATTTT.

The rearrangement joins TRBV5-6 to TRBJ1-1; D is undetermined. Germline V CDR1 and CDR2: SGHDT, YYEEEE. Trimming removed 2 bases at V and 3 bases at J, with 5 bases between. This CDR3 spans 12 amino acids. The CDR3 DNA follows: TGTGCCAGCAGCTTCGGGTACACTGAAGCTTTCTTT. This gives the protein CASSFGYTEAFF.

This clone was seen once. The CDR3 spells CASSASRVTEAFF. In DNA form, the CDR3 reads TGTGCCAGCAGTGCCTCCAGGGTAACTGAAGCTTTCTTT. V and J are TRBV25-1 and TRBJ1-1, with D possibly matching TRBD1 (5 bases). In germline, CDR1 is MGHDK, CDR2 SYGVNS. The V end was cut by 4 bases, the J end by 5 bases, with 11 bases between. The CDR3 is 13 amino acids.